This T cell receptor beta chain was sequenced in a study of blood T cell repertoires in COVID-19. Germline lookup yields CDR1 SGHDT and CDR2 YYEEEE. The CDR3 spans 14 residues. V was clipped by 3 bases and J by 1 base, with 10 bases between them. Data came from immunoSEQ multiplex PCR; TCRdb stores just in-frame clones and leaves some out. The sample lists around 88,000 clones; roughly 80% were seen once. The chain couples TRBV5-6 to TRBJ1-2; D might be TRBD1 (6 bases). This clonotype was obtained from a man in his 60s with acute or convalescent COVID-19. The sequenced material came from peripheral blood. The CDR3: CASSSVGGNYGYTF. The CDR3 nucleotides read TGTGCCAGCAGCTCCGTAGGGGGTAACTATGGCTACACCTTC. The full variable domain, its missing parts supplied by reference TRBV5-6 and TRBJ1-2, is DAGVTQSPTHLIKTRGQQVTLRCSPKSGHDTVSWYQQALGQGPQFIFQYYEEEERQRGNFPDRFSGHQFPNYSSELNVNALLLGDSALYLCASSSVGGNYGYTFGSGTRLTVV.